The text below deals with one T cell receptor beta chain. Antigen specificity is unknown. CDR1 is LNHNV, CDR2 YYDKDF, per germline (reference sequence). The CDR3 consists of 16 residues. V shed 0 bases, J shed 4 bases, and the junction held 8 bases outside the gene matches. This record belongs to a study of graft-versus-host responses after intestinal transplantation. Turning to the study itself: The whole recipient group had anti-thymocyte globulin induction followed by tacrolimus and steroids for three to four years. Broader study findings: Recipient marrow showed GvH clones, some seen first in ileum or blood.

Using immunoSEQ multiplex PCR, the repertoire was profiled, and TCRdb retains in-frame clones only, with some absent. This repertoire shows about 90,000 clones, 83% found once; its top ten account for about 18%. This TCR came from a human donor who received an intestinal transplant. The material was unstimulated CD8+ T cells sorted from spleen or lymph node cells, obtained before intestinal transplant. The gene calls are TRBV15 and TRBJ2-5; 7 bases fit TRBD1. CDR3 in DNA: TGTGCCACCAGCAGAGAGACAGGGTCGGCCCCAGAGACCCAGTACTTC. Its protein product is CATSRETGSAPETQYF.